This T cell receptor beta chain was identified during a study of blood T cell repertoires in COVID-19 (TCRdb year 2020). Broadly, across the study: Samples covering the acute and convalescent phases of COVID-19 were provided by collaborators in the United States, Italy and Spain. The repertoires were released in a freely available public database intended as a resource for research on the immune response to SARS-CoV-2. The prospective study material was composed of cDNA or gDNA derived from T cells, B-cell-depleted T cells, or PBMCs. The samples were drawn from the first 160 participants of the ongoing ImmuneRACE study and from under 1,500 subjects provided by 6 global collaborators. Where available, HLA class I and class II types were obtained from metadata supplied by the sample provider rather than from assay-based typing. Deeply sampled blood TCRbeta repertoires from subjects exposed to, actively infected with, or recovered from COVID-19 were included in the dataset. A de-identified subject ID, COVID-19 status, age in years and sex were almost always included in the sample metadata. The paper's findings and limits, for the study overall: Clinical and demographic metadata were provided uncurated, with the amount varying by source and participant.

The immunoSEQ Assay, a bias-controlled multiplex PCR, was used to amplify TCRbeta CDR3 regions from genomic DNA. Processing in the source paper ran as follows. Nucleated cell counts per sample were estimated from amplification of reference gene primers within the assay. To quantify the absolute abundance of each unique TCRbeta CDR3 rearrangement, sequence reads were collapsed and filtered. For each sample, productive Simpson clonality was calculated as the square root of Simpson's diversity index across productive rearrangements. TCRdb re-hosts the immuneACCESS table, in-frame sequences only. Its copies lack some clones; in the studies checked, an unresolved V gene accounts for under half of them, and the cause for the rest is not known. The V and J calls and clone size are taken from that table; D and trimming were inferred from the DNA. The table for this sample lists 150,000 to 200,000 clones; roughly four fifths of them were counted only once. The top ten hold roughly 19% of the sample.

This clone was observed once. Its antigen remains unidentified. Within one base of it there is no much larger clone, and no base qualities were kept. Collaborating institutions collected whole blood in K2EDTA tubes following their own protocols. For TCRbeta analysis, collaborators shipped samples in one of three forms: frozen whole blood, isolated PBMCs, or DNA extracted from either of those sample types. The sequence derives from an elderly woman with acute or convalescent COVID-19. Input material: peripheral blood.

The bases are TGTGCCAGCAGCTTGCCAGGGGGCTCCTACGAGCAGTACTTC. This gives the protein CASSLPGGSYEQYF. The chain is assembled from TRBV5-6 and TRBJ2-7, and 7 bases in between align with TRBD1. The germline V gene specifies SGHDT as CDR1 and YYEEEE as CDR2. From V the trimming removes 1 base and from J it removes 0 bases, while the gene matches leave 1 base of the junction unaccounted for. The CDR3 contains 14 residues, cysteine and phenylalanine counted. Just CDR3 DNA is preserved here, 42 bases in frame from base 1.